This T cell receptor (beta chain) was identified during a study of blood T cell repertoires in COVID-19. Looked up from germline, CDR1 is SGDLS and CDR2 is YYNGEE. Trimming took 3 bases from V and 2 from J; bases not matched to a gene: 11. The CDR3 extends over 17 amino acids. Original data processing: How many nucleated cells were present was estimated from reference gene primer amplification. The method was immunoSEQ multiplex PCR; TCRdb's version includes in-frame clones alone and lacks a portion of them. The DNA gave D and trimming, while V, J and clone size come from that table. The table has 60,000 to 95,000 clones, roughly 70% seen once.

The receptor was isolated from a human donor with acute or convalescent COVID-19. The donor label of this sample is uncertain. The sequencing input was peripheral blood. The chain has TRBV9 and TRBJ2-3, with TRBD2 matching 8 bases. The CDR3 sequence is CASSARGGSGATDTQYF. The DNA of the CDR3 is TGTGCCAGCAGCGCTAGAGGGGGTAGCGGGGCCACAGATACGCAGTATTTT. Drawing the rest from reference TRBV9 and TRBJ2-3, the complete variable domain is DSGVTQTPKHLITATGQRVTLRCSPRSGDLSVYWYQQSLDQGLQFLIQYYNGEERAKGNILERFSAQQFPDLHSELNLSSLELGDSALYFCASSARGGSGATDTQYFGPGTRLTVL.